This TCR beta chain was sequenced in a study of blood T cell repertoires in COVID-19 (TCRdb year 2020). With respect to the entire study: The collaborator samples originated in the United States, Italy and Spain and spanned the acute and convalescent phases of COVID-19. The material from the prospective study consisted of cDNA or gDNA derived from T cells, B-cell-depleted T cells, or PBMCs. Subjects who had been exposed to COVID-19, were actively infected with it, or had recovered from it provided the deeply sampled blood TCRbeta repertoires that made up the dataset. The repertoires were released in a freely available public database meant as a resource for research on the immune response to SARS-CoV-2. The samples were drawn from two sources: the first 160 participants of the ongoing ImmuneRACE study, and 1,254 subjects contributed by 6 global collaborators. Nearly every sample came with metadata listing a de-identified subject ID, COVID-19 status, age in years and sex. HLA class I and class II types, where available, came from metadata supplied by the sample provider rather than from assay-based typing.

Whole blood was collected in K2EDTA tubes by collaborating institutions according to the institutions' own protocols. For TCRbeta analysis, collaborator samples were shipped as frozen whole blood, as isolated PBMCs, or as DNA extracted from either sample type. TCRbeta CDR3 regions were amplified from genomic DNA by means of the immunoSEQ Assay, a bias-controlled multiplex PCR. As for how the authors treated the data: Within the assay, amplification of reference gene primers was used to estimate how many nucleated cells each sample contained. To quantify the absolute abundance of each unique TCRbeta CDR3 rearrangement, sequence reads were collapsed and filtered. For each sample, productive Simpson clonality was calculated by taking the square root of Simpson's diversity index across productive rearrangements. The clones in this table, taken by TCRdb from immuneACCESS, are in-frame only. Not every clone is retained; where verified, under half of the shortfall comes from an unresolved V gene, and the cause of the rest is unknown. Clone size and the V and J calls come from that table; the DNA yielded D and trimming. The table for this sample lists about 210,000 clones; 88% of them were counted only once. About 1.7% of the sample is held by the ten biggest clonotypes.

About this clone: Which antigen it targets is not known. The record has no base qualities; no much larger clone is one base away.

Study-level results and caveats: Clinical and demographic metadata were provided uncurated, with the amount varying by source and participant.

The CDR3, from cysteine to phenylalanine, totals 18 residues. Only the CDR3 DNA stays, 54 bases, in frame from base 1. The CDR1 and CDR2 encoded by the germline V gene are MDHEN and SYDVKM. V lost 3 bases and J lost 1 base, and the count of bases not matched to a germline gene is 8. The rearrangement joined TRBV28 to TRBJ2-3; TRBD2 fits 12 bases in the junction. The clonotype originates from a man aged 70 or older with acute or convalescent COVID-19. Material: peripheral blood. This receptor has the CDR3 CASSLGLAGGIGTDTQYF. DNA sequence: TGTGCCAGCAGTTTGGGTCTAGCGGGAGGGATTGGCACAGATACGCAGTATTTT.